The entry that follows covers one T cell receptor beta chain sequence. The target antigen is unknown. CDR3 length equals 14 residues. V was pared by 5 bases and J by 2 bases, with 12 bases between. Germline CDR1 SGHNT, CDR2 YYREEE (reference sequence). This sample is part of a study of OX40 agonist ivuxolimab in advanced cancers. Study background: The study treated patients with ivuxolimab, an agonistic anti-OX40 (CD134) antibody. A mean age of 60 years, range about 20 to 79, was recorded, and around 85% were male.

The data were produced by immunoSEQ multiplex PCR, yet TCRdb's version contains in-frame clones alone and is incomplete. The data hold roughly 48,000 clones, with 70% to 90% observed a single time. Study conclusions and caveats: The investigators did not determine what antigen specificity the expanded peripheral T cells had.

The material sequenced was CD4+ or CD8+ T cells sorted from blood, taken in a trial of the OX40 agonist ivuxolimab. This rearrangement joins TRBV5-4 to TRBJ2-3, with a weak D call TRBD1 (7 bases). The clonotype comes from an adult with an advanced solid tumor such as melanoma, head and neck, liver or kidney cancer. The CDR3 sequence: CASSRQGLTDTQYF. CDR3 DNA: TGTGCCAGCAGTCGACAGGGACTCACAGATACGCAGTATTTT.